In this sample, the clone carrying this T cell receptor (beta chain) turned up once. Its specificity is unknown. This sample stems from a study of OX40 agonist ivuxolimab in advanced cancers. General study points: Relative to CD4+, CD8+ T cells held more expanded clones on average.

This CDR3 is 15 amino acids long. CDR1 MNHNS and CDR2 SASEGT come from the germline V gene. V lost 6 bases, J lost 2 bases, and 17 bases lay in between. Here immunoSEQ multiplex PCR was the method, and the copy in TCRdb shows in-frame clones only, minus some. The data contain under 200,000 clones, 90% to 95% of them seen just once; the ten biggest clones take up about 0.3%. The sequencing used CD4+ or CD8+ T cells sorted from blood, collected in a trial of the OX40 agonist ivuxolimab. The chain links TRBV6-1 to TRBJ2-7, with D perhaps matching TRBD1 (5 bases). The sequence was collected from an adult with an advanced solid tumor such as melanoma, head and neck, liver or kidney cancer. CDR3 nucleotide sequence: TGTGCCAGCAGCCCAGCAAGACAGCAAGCCTACGAGCAGTACTTC. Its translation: CASSPARQQAYEQYF.